This T cell receptor beta chain came from a study of cytomegalovirus exposure and HLA in healthy donors. Study-wide results and caveats: Within the data, a cluster of highly shared sequence variants was likely a sequencing artifact.

With 60 Vbeta and 13 Jbeta primers, the PCR was carried out. Here immunoSEQ multiplex PCR was the method, and the copy in TCRdb shows in-frame clones only, minus some. This table holds 200,000 or so clones, 65% to 80% found once. As to this clone: No antigen is known for it.

All the people who gave samples were healthy bone marrow donors. Germline assignment: CDR1 MNHNS and CDR2 SASEGT. This CDR3 is built from 13 residues. Deletions cut 3 bases from V and 5 bases from J, with 7 bases between. This chain uses TRBV6-1 with TRBJ1-4, with D tentatively TRBD1 (6 bases). The sequencing sample was made of PBMCs. The receptor's source is a man in his forties in good health and CMV-seronegative. The CDR3: CASSDRGNEKLFF. DNA of the CDR3: TGTGCCAGCAGTGACAGGGGCAATGAAAAACTGTTTTTT.